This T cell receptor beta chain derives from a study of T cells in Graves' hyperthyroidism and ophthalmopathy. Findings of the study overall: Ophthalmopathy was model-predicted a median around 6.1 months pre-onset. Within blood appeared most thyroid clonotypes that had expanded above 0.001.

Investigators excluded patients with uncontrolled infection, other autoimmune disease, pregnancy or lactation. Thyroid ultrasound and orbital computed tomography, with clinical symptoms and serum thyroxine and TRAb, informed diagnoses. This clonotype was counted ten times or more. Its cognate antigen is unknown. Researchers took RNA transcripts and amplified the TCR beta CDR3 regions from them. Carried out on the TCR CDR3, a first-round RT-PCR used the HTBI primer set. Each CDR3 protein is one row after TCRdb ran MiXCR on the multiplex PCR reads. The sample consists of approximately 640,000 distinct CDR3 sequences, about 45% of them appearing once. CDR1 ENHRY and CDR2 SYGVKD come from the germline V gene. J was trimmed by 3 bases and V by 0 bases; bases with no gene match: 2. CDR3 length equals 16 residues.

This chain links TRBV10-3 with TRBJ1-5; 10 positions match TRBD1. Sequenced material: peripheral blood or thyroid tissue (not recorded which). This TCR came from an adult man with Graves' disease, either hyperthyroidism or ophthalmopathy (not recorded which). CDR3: CAISESGTGDNQPQHF. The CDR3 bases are TGTGCCATCAGTGAGTCGGGGACAGGGGACAATCAGCCCCAGCATTTT.